This T cell receptor (beta chain) was captured in a study of T cells after yellow fever vaccination. General study findings and limits: Repertoires sorted by FACS could include abundant clonotypes that are contaminants from the bulk population. By day 5 rather than day 15, the secondary response had peaked, though it was weaker. Clones from primary vaccination mostly reappeared after the booster (over 95% CD4, less than 90% CD8).

Researchers made TCR cDNA using 5'RACE template switching, and this step added a universal primer site and UMIs. One entry per CDR3 protein results from TCRdb running MiXCR on the 5' RACE reads. The sample contains about 50,000 distinct CDR3 sequences, approximately 5.7% of which appear only once. This CDR3 spans 14 amino acids. Germline values: CDR1 LNHNV, CDR2 YYDKDF (reference sequence). Trimming stripped 3 bases from V and 2 bases from J, with 7 bases between. The starting material was PBMCs, either bulk or a sorted T-cell subset (CD4+, CD8+, memory, or dextramer-sorted; not recorded which), obtained on the day of the yellow fever booster vaccination. V is TRBV15 and J is TRBJ1-4; D gene uncertain. The receptor was derived from a man younger than 30 who received the YFV17D yellow fever vaccine. The CDR3 DNA reads TGTGCCACCAGCAGCGGGGTGACTAATGAAAAACTGTTTTTT. Translation gives CATSSGVTNEKLFF. Full variable domain (remainder filled in from reference TRBV15 and TRBJ1-4): DAMVIQNPRYQVTQFGKPVTLSCSQTLNHNVMYWYQQKSSQAPKLLFHYYDKDFNNEADTPDNFQSRRPNTSFCFLDIRSPGLGDTAMYLCATSSGVTNEKLFFGSGTQLSVL.